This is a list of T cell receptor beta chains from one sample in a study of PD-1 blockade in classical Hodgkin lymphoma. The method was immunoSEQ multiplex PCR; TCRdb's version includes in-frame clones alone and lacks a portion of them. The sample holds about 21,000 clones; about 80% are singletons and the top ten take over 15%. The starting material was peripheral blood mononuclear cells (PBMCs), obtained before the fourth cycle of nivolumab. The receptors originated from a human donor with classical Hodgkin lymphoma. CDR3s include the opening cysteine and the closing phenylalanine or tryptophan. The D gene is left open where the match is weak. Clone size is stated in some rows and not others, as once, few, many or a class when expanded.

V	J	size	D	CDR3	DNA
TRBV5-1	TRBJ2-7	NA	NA	CASSLGGVAYEQYF	TGCGCCAGCAGCTTGGGGGGAGTGGCCTACGAGCAGTACTTC
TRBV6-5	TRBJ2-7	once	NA	CASSYTRGKSYEQYF	TGTGCCAGCAGTTACACTCGCGGGAAGTCATACGAGCAGTACTTC
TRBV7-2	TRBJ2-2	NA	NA	CASSSTGNTGELFF	TGTGCCAGCAGCTCAACAGGGAACACCGGGGAGCTGTTTTTT
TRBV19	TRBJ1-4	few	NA	CASSIPAVGKLFF	TGTGCCAGTAGTATACCGGCGGTGGGGAAACTGTTTTTT
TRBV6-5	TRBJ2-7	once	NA	CASSSRLHYEQYF	TGTGCCAGCAGCTCCCGGTTACACTACGAGCAGTACTTC
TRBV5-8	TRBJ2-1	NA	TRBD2	CASSITGTSGYNEQFF	TGTGCCAGCAGCATTACCGGGACTAGCGGCTACAATGAGCAGTTCTTC
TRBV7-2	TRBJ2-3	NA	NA	CASSFGRGTDTQYF	TGTGCCAGCAGCTTTGGTCGGGGGACAGATACGCAGTATTTT
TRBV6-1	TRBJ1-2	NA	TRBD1	CAGNDRGYGYTF	TGTGCCGGTAACGACAGGGGCTATGGCTACACCTTC
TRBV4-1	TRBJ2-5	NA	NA	CASSQGPERGETQYF	TGCGCCAGCAGCCAAGGACCAGAGAGGGGGGAGACCCAGTACTTC
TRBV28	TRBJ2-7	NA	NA	CASSSPSRGRYEQYF	TGTGCCAGCAGTTCTCCTAGCCGAGGAAGGTACGAGCAGTACTTC
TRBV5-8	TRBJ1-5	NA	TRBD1	CASSPQGGGDQPQHF	TGTGCCAGCAGCCCTCAGGGGGGAGGGGATCAGCCCCAGCATTTT
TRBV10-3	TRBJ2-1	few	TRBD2	CAISASGGGISNEQFF	TGTGCCATCAGTGCGTCGGGGGGAGGGATCTCCAATGAGCAGTTCTTC